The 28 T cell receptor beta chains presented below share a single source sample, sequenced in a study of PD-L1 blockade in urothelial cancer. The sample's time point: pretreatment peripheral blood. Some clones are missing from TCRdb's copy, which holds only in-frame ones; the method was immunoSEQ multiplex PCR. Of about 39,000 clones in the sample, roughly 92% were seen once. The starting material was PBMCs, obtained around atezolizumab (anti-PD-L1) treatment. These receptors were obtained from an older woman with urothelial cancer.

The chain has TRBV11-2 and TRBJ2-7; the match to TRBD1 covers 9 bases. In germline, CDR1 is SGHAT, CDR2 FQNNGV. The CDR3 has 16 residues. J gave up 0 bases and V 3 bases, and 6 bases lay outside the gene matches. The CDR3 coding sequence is TGTGCCAGCAGCTTTACCGGGACAGGGACCTCCTACGAGCAGTACTTC. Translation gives CASSFTGTGTSYEQYF.

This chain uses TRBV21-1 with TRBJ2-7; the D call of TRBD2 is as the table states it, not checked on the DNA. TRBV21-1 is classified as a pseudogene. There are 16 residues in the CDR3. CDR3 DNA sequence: TGTGCCAGCAGCAAAGAGGGGCCAGGGAGGTACTACGAGCAGTACTTC. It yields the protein CASSKEGPGRYYEQYF.

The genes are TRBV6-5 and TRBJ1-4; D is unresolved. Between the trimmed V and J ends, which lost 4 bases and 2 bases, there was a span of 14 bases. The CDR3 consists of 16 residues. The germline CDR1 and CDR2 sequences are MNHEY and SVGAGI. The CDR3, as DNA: TGTGCCAGCAGTTCATATTTACAGTCGACTAATGAAAAACTGTTTTTT. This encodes CASSSYLQSTNEKLFF.

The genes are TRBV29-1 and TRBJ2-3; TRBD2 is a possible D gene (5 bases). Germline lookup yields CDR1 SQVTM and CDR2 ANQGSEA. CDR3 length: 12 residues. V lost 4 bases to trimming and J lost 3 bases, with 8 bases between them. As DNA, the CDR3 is TGCAGCGTTGCTAGCTCTACAGATACGCAGTATTTT. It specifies CSVASSTDTQYF.

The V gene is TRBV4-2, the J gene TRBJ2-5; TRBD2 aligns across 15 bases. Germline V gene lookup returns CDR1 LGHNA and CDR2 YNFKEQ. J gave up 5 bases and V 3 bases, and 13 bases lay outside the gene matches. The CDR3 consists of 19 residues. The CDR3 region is CASSHLGLAGGPSVETQYF. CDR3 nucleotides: TGTGCCAGCAGCCACCTCGGACTAGCGGGAGGGCCGAGTGTCGAGACCCAGTACTTC.

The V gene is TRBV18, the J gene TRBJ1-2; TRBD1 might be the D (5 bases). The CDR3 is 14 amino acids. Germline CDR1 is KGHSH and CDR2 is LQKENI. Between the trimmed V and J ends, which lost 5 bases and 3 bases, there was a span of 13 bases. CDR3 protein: CASSSKTVDYGYTF. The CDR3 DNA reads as TGTGCCAGCTCATCTAAGACAGTGGACTATGGCTACACCTTC.

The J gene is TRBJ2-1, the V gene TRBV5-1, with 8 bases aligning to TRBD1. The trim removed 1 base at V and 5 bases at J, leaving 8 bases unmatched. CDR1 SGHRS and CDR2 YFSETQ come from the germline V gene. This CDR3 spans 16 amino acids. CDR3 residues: CASSLPLRDRNNEQFF. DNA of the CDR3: TGCGCCAGCAGCTTGCCGCTCCGGGACAGGAACAATGAGCAGTTCTTC.

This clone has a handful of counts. CDR3 coding DNA: TGTGCCAGCAGCCCAGGGGCAGGGTACGGGGAGCTGTTTTTT. Translation gives CASSPGAGYGELFF. This sequence joins TRBV7-6 and TRBJ2-2, with D possibly TRBD1 on 6 matching bases. V was pared by 5 bases and J by 7 bases, with 14 bases between. CDR3 size: 14 residues. Germline assignment: CDR1 SGHVS and CDR2 FNYEAQ.

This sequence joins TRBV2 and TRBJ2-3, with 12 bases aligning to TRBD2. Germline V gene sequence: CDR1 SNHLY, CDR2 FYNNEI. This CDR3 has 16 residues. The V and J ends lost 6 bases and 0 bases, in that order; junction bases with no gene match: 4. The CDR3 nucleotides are TGTGCCAGCAGGCCTAGCGGGAGGGCCAGCACAGATACGCAGTATTTT. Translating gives CASRPSGRASTDTQYF.

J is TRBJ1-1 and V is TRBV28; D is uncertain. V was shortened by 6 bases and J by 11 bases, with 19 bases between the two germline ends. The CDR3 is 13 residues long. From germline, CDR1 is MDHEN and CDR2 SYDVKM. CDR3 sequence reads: CASSLETLVGAFF. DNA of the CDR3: TGTGCCAGCAGCCTCGAGACACTAGTGGGGGCTTTCTTT. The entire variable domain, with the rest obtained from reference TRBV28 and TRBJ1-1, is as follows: DVKVTQSSRYLVKRTGEKVFLECVQDMDHENMFWYRQDPGLGLRLIYFSYDVKMKEKGDIPEGYSVSREKKERFSLILESASTNQTSMYLCASSLETLVGAFFGQGTRLTVV.

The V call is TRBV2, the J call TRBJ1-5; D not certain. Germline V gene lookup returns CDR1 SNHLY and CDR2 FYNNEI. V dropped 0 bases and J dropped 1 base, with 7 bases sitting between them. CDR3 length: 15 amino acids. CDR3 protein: CASSEAKSSNQPQHF. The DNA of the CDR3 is TGTGCCAGCAGTGAAGCCAAATCCAGCAATCAGCCCCAGCATTTT.

The DNA of the CDR3 is TGCGCCAGCAGCTTGGTCCTAGCGGGAGGGCGTGGGATCACAGATACGCAGTATTTT. It codes for CASSLVLAGGRGITDTQYF. This rearrangement joins TRBV5-1 to TRBJ2-3; 12 bases are a match to TRBD2. Germline CDR1 and CDR2: SGHRS and YFSETQ. V was pared by 0 bases and J by 2 bases, with 10 bases of the junction left unmatched. The CDR3 spans 19 residues.

For the CDR3, the DNA is TGTGCCAGCAGCTTAGCGCGGATGTACCGGACTGAAGCTTTCTTT. Translation: CASSLARMYRTEAFF. The J gene is TRBJ1-1, the V gene TRBV7-8; no reliable D call. Germline values: CDR1 SGHVS, CDR2 FQNEAQ. The CDR3 is made up of 15 amino acids. V was trimmed by 0 bases and J by 5 bases, leaving 13 bases between them.

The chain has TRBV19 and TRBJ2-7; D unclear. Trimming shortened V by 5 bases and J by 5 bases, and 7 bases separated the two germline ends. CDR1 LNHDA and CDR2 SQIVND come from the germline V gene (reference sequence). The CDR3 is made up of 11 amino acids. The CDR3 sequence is CASSWSNEQYF. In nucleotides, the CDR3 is TGTGCCAGTAGTTGGAGTAACGAGCAGTACTTC.

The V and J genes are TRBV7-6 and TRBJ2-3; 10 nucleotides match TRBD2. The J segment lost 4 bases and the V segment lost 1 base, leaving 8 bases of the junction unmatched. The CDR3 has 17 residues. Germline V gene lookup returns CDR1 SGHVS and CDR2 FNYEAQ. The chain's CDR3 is CASSLGLAGGGADTQYF. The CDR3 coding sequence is TGTGCCAGCAGCTTAGGCTTAGCGGGAGGAGGCGCAGATACGCAGTATTTT.

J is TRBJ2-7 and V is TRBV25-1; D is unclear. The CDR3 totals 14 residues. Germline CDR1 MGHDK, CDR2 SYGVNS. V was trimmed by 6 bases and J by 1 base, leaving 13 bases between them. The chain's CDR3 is CASSRDSGSYEQYF. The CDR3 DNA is TGTGCCAGCAGCCGAGACTCCGGATCCTACGAGCAGTACTTC.

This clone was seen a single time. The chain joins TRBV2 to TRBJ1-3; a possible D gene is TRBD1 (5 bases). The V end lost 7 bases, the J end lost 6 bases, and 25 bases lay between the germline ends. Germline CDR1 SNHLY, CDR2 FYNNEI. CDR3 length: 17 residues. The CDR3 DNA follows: TGTGCCAGCATAGGGCTTACGACAGTAAATGATTTAAACACCATATATTTT. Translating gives CASIGLTTVNDLNTIYF.

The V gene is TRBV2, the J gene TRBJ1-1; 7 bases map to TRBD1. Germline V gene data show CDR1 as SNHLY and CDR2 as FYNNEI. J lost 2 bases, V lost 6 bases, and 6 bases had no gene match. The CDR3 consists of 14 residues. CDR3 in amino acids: CASSKGQANTEAFF. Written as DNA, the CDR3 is TGTGCCAGCAGCAAAGGACAGGCTAACACTGAAGCTTTCTTT.

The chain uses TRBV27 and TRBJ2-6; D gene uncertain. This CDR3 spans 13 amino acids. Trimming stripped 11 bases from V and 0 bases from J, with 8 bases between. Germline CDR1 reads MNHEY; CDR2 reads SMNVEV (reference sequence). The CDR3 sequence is CAASGSGANVLTF. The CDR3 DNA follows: TGTGCCGCCTCGGGCTCTGGGGCCAACGTCCTGACTTTC. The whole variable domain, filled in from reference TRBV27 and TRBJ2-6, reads EAQVTQNPRYLITVTGKKLTVTCSQNMNHEYMSWYRQDPGLGLRQIYYSMNVEVTDKGDVPEGYKVSRKEKRNFPLILESPSPNQTSLYFCAASGSGANVLTFGAGSRLTVL.

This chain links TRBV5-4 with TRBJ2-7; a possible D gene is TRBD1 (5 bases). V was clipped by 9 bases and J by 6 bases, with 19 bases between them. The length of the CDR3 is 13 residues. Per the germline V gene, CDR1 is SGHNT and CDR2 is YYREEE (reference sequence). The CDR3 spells CATSADPGREQYF. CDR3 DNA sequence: TGTGCCACTTCAGCCGACCCAGGGCGCGAGCAGTACTTC.

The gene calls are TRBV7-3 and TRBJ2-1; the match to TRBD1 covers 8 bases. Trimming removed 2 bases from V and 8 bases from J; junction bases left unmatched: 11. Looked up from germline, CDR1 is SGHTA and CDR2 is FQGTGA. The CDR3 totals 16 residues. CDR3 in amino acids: CASSLGYRGYPHEQFF. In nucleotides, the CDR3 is TGTGCCAGCAGCTTAGGGTACAGGGGGTATCCCCATGAGCAGTTCTTC.

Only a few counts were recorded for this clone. The chain's CDR3 is CASSQRTVYNEQFF. The CDR3 nucleotides read TGTGCCAGCAGCCAACGGACAGTCTACAATGAGCAGTTCTTC. The chain is built from TRBV14 and TRBJ2-1; D perhaps matches TRBD1 (6 bases). CDR3 size: 14 residues. With 2 bases removed from V and 3 bases from J, the gap between germline ends came to 8 bases. CDR1 is SGHDN and CDR2 is FVKESK in the germline V gene.

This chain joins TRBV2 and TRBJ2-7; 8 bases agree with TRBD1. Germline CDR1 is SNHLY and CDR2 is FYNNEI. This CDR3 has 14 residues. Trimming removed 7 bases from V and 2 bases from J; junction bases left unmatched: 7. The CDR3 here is CASTGGTGAYEQYF. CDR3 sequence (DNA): TGTGCCAGCACCGGCGGGACAGGAGCCTACGAGCAGTACTTC. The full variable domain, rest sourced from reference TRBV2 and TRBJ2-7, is EPEVTQTPSHQVTQMGQEVILRCVPISNHLYFYWYRQILGQKVEFLVSFYNNEISEKSEIFDDQFSVERPDGSNFTLKIRSTKLEDSAMYFCASTGGTGAYEQYFGPGTRLTVT.

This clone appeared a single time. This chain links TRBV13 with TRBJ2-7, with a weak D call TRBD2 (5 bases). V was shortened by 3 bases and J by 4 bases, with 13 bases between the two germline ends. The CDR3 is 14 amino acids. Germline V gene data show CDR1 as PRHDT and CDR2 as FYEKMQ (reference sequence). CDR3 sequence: CASSFEGIRYEQYF. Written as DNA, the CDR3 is TGTGCCAGCAGCTTCGAGGGTATTCGTTACGAGCAGTACTTC.

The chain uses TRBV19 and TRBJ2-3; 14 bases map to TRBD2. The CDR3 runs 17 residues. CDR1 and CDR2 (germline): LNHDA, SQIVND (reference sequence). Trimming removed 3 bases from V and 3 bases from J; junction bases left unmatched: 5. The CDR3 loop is CASSIGTSGSRTDTQYF. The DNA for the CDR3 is TGTGCCAGTAGTATCGGGACTAGCGGGAGTAGGACAGATACGCAGTATTTT.

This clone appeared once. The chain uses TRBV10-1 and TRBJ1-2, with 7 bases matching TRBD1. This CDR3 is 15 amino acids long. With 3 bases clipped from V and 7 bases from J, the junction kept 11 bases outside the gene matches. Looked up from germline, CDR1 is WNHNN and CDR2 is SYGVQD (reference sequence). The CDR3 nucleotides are TGCGCCAGCAGTGACCGACAGGGAGAGGCGAGTGGCTACACCTTC. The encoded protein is CASSDRQGEASGYTF.

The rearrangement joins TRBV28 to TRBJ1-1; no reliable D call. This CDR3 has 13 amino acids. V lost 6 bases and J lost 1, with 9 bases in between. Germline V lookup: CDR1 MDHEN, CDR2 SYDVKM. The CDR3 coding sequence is TGTGCCAGCAGGGTAGTTACGAACACTGAAGCTTTCTTT. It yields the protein CASRVVTNTEAFF.

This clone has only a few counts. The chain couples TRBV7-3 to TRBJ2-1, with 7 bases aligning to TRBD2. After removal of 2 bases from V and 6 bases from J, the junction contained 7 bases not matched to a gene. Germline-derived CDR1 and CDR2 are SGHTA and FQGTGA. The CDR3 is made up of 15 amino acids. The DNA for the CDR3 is TGTGCCAGCAGCTTACGGGGGGAATTGGGCAATGAGCAGTTCTTC. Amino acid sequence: CASSLRGELGNEQFF.